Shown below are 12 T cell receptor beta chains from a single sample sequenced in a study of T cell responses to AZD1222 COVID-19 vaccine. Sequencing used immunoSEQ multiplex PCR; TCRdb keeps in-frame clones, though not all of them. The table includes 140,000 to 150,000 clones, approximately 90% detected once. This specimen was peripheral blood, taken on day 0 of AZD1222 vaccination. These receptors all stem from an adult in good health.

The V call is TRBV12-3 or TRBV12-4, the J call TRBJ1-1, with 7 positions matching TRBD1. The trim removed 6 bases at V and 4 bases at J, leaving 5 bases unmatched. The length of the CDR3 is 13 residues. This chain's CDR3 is CASSVTGATEAFF. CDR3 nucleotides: TGTGCCAGCAGCGTAACAGGGGCCACTGAAGCTTTCTTT.

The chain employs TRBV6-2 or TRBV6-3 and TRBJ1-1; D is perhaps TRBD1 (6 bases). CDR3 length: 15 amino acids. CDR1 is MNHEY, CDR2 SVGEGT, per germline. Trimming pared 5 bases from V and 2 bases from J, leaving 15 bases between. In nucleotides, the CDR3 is TGTGCCAGCAGTCCCCAGGGGCCCGGAAACACTGAAGCTTTCTTT. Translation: CASSPQGPGNTEAFF.

CDR3 DNA: TGTGCCAGCAGCCCCGTTTTATCGGGCCTGAGCTCCTATAATTCACCCCTCCACTTT. This sequence encodes CASSPVLSGLSSYNSPLHF. The chain is built from TRBV12-1 and TRBJ1-6. TRBV12-1 is a pseudogene segment. This CDR3 spans 19 amino acids.

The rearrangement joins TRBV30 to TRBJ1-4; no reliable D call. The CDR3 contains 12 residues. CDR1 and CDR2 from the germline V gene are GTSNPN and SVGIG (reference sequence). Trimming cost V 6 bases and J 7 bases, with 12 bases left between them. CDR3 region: CACVGWGEKLFF. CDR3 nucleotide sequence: TGTGCCTGCGTAGGGTGGGGTGAAAAACTGTTTTTT. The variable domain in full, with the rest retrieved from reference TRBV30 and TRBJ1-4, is SQTIHQWPATLVQPVGSPLSLECTVEGTSNPNLYWYRQAAGRGLQLLFYSVGIGQISSEVPQNLSASRPQDRQFILSSKKLLLSDSGFYLCACVGWGEKLFFGSGTQLSVL.

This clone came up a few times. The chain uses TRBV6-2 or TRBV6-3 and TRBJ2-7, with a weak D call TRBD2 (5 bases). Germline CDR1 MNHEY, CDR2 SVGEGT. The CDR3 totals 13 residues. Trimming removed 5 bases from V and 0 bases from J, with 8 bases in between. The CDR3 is CASSPRDSYEQYF. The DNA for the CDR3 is TGTGCCAGCAGTCCCCGGGACTCCTACGAGCAGTACTTC.

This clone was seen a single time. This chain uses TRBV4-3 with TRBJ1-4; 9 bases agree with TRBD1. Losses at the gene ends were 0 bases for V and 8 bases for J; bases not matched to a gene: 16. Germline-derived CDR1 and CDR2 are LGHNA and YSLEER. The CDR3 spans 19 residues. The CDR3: CASSQDPPGQGIREEKLFF. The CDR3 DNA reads TGCGCCAGCAGCCAAGATCCCCCTGGACAGGGGATTCGGGAGGAAAAACTGTTTTTT.

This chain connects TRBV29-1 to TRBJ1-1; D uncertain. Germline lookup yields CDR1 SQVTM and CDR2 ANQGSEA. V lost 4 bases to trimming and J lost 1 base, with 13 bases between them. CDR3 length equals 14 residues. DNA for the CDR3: TGCAGCGTTGGGCATACGACAAGGAACACTGAAGCTTTCTTT. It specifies CSVGHTTRNTEAFF.

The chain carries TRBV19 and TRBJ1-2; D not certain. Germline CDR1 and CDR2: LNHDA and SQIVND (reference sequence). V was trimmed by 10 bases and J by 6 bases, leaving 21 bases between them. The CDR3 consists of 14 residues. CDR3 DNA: TGTGCCACCTTATCAGAGGGCAAGAAAGATGGCTACACCTTC. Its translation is CATLSEGKKDGYTF.

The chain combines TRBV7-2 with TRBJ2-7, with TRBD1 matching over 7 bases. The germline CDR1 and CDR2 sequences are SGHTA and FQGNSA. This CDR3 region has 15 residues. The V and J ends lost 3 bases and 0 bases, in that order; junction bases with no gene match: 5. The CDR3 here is CASSLGQLFSYEQYF. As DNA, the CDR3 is TGTGCCAGCAGCTTGGGACAGCTGTTCTCCTACGAGCAGTACTTC.

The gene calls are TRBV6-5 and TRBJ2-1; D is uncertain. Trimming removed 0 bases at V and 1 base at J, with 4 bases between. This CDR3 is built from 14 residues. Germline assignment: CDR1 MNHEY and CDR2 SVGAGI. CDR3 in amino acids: CASSYSRSYNEQFF. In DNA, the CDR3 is TGTGCCAGCAGTTACTCGCGTTCCTACAATGAGCAGTTCTTC.

The CDR3 sequence: CASSLGGGRVASPLHF. The CDR3 region has the DNA TGTGCCAGCAGCTTAGGAGGGGGCAGGGTAGCTTCACCCCTCCACTTT. The chain is built from TRBV11-2 and TRBJ1-6; TRBD1 aligns across 7 bases. The CDR3 contains 16 residues. Germline V gene lookup returns CDR1 SGHAT and CDR2 FQNNGV. With V trimmed by 1 base and J by 9 bases, 9 bases remained unmatched.

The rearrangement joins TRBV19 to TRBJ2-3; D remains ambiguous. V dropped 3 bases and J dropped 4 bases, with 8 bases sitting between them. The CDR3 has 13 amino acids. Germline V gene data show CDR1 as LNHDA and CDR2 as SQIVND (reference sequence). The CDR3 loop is CASSIGRSDTQYF. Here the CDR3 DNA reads TGTGCCAGTAGTATCGGTCGGTCAGATACGCAGTATTTT.